What follows are 22 T cell receptor beta chains derived from one specimen sequenced in a study of T cell clonality in common variable immunodeficiency (dated by TCRdb to 2013 to 2016). The receptor library was made with the immunoSEQ multiplex PCR assay. TCRdb mirrors the immuneACCESS table, restricted to in-frame sequences. Some clones are absent from its copies; in checked studies, under half trace to an unresolved V gene, and the reason for the others is unknown. For this sample, roughly 50,000 clones appear and none is a singleton. Roughly 3.4% of the sample is held by the ten biggest clonotypes. Sequenced: peripheral blood mononuclear cells. The receptor source for this set is a person aged 18 to 69 in good health.

The sample holds many counts of this clone. The read is 3 residues too short to cover the CDR3 end, so that end is filled in from the germline J gene. The chain employs TRBV19 and TRBJ1-5; D remains unclear. The germline CDR1 and CDR2 sequences are LNHDA and SQIVND (reference sequence). The length of the CDR3 is 13 residues. The V gene lost 0 bases and the J gene lost 5 bases, with 5 bases spanning the gap. The sequenced CDR3 bases are TGTGCCAGTAGTATAGAGCGGGATCAGCCC. It is translated as CASSIERDQP. The whole CDR3 sequence is CASSIERDQPQHF.

This clone was recorded many times. Sequencing ends 3 residues short of the CDR3 end; the germline J gene provides the rest. This rearrangement joins TRBV5-1 to TRBJ2-1; 12 bases agree with TRBD2. The CDR3 length is 15 residues. The V gene end was trimmed by 1 base and the J gene end by 7 bases; junction bases not matched to a gene: 3. Germline assignment: CDR1 SGHRS and CDR2 YFSETQ. Incomplete CDR3 DNA: TGCGCCAGCAGCTTGAGGCTAGCGGGAGGGAATGAG. Translation gives CASSLRLAGGNE. The whole CDR3 region reads CASSLRLAGGNEQFF.

This clone was seen a few times. The read ends 3 residues shy of where the CDR3 ends; the end is completed using the germline J gene. The V gene is TRBV2, the J gene TRBJ1-5; 9 bases agree with TRBD1. CDR1 SNHLY and CDR2 FYNNEI come from the germline V gene. The CDR3 length is 13 residues. V was pared by 7 bases and J by 6 bases, with 4 bases of the junction left unmatched. The CDR3 protein is CASMGQGSQPQHF. CDR3 DNA, as far as it was read: TGTGCCAGCATGGGACAGGGCAGTCAGCCC.

This clone was found many times. The read stops 3 residues short of the end of the CDR3; the missing end is completed from the germline J gene. The chain recombines TRBV5-1 with TRBJ1-1, with 8 bases aligning to TRBD1. In germline, CDR1 is SGHRS, CDR2 YFSETQ. The length of the CDR3 is 14 residues. Trimming cost V 4 bases and J 6 bases; bases outside gene matches: 8. Incomplete CDR3 DNA: TGCGCCAGCAGCGTTGAGGACAGGGTACCTGAA. This sequence encodes CASSVEDRVPE. The whole CDR3 protein reads CASSVEDRVPEAFF.

This clone appeared many times. CDR3 sequence reads: CASRPSGGPHNEQFF. CDR3 DNA (partial): TGTGCCAGCAGGCCCTCAGGGGGTCCGCACAATGAG. V gene TRBV7-3 combines with J gene TRBJ2-1, with TRBD1 matching over 7 bases. The read ends 3 residues shy of where the CDR3 ends; the end is completed using the germline J gene. The V gene end was trimmed by 6 bases and the J gene end by 5 bases; junction bases not matched to a gene: 10. Germline-derived CDR1 and CDR2 are SGHTA and FQGTGA. The CDR3 length is 15 residues.

This clone was counted at least ten times. The CDR3 goes on 3 residues after the read ends, and that part is filled in from the germline J gene. The V call is TRBV2, the J call TRBJ2-1, with D perhaps TRBD2 (6 bases). Trimming left V 8 bases short and J 0 bases short, with 17 bases between. The germline CDR1 and CDR2 sequences are SNHLY and FYNNEI. The CDR3 contains 16 residues. Incomplete CDR3 DNA: TGTGCCAGCCAGCAGGGACTTTTTAGCTCCTACAATGAG. It yields the protein CASQQGLFSSYNE. The entire CDR3 sequence reads CASQQGLFSSYNEQFF. Supplemented by reference TRBV2 and TRBJ2-1, the full variable domain reads EPEVTQTPSHQVTQMGQEVILRCVPISNHLYFYWYRQILGQKVEFLVSFYNNEISEKSEIFDDQFSVERPDGSNFTLKIRSTKLEDSAMYFCASQQGLFSSYNEQFFGPGTRLTVL.

Many counts were recorded for this clone. Coverage ceases 3 residues before the CDR3 finishes, and the germline J gene fills in the end. Different DNA sequences within this sample yield the same CDR3. The rearrangement joins TRBV6-2 or TRBV6-3 to TRBJ2-7, with 11 nucleotides matching TRBD2. The CDR3 consists of 16 residues. With 0 bases clipped from V and 2 bases from J, the junction kept 3 bases outside the gene matches. Germline CDR1 is MNHEY and CDR2 is SVGEGT. This chain's CDR3 is CASSYSRLAGTYEQYF. The sequenced part of the CDR3 DNA is TGTGCCAGCAGTTACTCGAGACTAGCGGGAACCTACGAG.

This clone was recorded at least ten times. With the read ending 3 residues before the CDR3 end, the germline J gene is used to fill in that end. This sequence joins TRBV7-2 and TRBJ2-5; the match to TRBD2 covers 13 bases. This CDR3 comprises 15 residues. Trimming at V came to 5 bases and at J to 2 bases, leaving 2 bases not matched to a gene. Germline CDR1 reads SGHTA; CDR2 reads FQGNSA. Partial CDR3 DNA: TGTGCCAGCAGCGGGACTAGCGGGAATCAAGAGACC. It yields the protein CASSGTSGNQET. The CDR3 in full is CASSGTSGNQETQYF.

This clone showed up many times. The sequence runs out 3 residues before the end of the CDR3; the remainder is reconstructed from the germline J gene. The chain is built from TRBV20-1 and TRBJ2-5; TRBD2 agrees at 13 bases. The germline CDR1 and CDR2 sequences are DFQATT and SNEGSKA (reference sequence). J gave up 4 bases and V 4 bases, and 18 bases lay outside the gene matches. The CDR3 has 19 amino acids. The CDR3 protein is CSAIDRGLAGVRGAETQYF. The sequenced CDR3 bases are TGCAGTGCTATAGATAGAGGACTAGCGGGAGTAAGGGGGGCAGAGACC.

This clone came up many times. The part of the CDR3 DNA that was read is TGCGCCAGCAGCTACATCCCGGGACAGGATGAAAAA. Amino acids: CASSYIPGQDEK. The full CDR3 protein is CASSYIPGQDEKLFF. This chain connects TRBV5-1 to TRBJ1-4; 8 positions match TRBD1. The read gets to within 3 residues of the CDR3 end, and the germline J gene fills in the rest. The V and J ends lost 3 bases and 6 bases, in that order; junction bases with no gene match: 7. Germline-derived CDR1 and CDR2 are SGHRS and YFSETQ. This CDR3 is built from 15 residues.

Turning to this clone: The read ends 3 residues early relative to the CDR3; the germline J gene fills the gap. The V and J genes are TRBV5-1 and TRBJ2-3; D might be TRBD2 (6 bases). Germline CDR1 and CDR2: SGHRS and YFSETQ. The CDR3 runs to 16 residues. CDR3 bases read: TGCGCCAGCAGCTTTCTCGGGGGATTGGGCCAAGAGACG. Translating it yields CASSFLGGLGQET. The CDR3 in its entirety is CASSFLGGLGQETQYF.

This clone was observed at least ten times. The read falls 3 residues short of the CDR3 end, and the missing part is taken from the germline J gene. The chain is built from TRBV10-3 and TRBJ2-1; D possibly corresponds to TRBD1 (6 bases). The CDR3 runs 13 residues. Trimming cost V 6 bases and J 5 bases, with 11 bases left between them. In germline, CDR1 is ENHRY, CDR2 SYGVKD. CDR3 sequence reads: CAISNQGNNEQFF. CDR3 DNA, as far as it was read: TGTGCCATCAGCAACCAGGGGAACAATGAG.

This clone appeared many times. The CDR3 end lies 3 residues beyond the end of the read and is filled in from the germline J gene. J is TRBJ2-7 and V is TRBV5-1; 14 bases are a match to TRBD2. Trimming at V came to 2 bases and at J to 5 bases, leaving 12 bases not matched to a gene. Looked up from germline, CDR1 is SGHRS and CDR2 is YFSETQ. This CDR3 has 18 amino acids. The CDR3 spells CASSFRPGTSGSWDEQYF. The sequenced part of the CDR3 DNA is TGCGCCAGCAGCTTTCGACCTGGGACTAGCGGGAGTTGGGACGAG.

This clone was counted many times. The read stops 3 residues short of the end of the CDR3; the missing end is completed from the germline J gene. The gene calls are TRBV20-1 and TRBJ2-7; 9 bases are a match to TRBD2. The CDR3 has 17 amino acids. The germline V gene has CDR1 DFQATT and CDR2 SNEGSKA (reference sequence). V shed 0 bases and J 0 bases; nucleotides not matched to a gene: 9. CDR3 loop: CSARDRLAGSSSYEQYF. The part of the CDR3 DNA that was read is TGCAGTGCTAGAGATCGTCTAGCGGGGAGCTCCTCCTACGAG.

This clone was found a few times. The DNA ends 3 residues before the CDR3 does, and the rest of the CDR3 is filled in from the germline J gene. The chain employs TRBV19 and TRBJ1-2, with 8 bases that match TRBD1. J gave up 1 base and V 2 bases, and 9 bases lay outside the gene matches. CDR3 length: 17 amino acids. Germline V gene sequence: CDR1 LNHDA, CDR2 SQIVND (reference sequence). This chain's CDR3 is CASSIIGQGRINYGYTF. The covered CDR3 bases are TGTGCCAGTAGTATAATCGGACAGGGACGGATTAACTATGGC.

This clone was counted many times. The CDR3 extends 3 residues past the end of the read, so its final part is completed from the germline J gene. J is TRBJ1-4 and V is TRBV7-8; no firm D call. This CDR3 spans 16 amino acids. Germline V gene data show CDR1 as SGHVS and CDR2 as FQNEAQ. Trimming removed 1 base at V and 0 bases at J, with 9 bases between. CDR3 in amino acids: CASSLERFATNEKLFF. The covered CDR3 bases are TGTGCCAGCAGCTTAGAGCGATTTGCAACTAATGAAAAA.

This clone was counted ten times or more. With the read ending 3 residues before the CDR3 end, the germline J gene is used to fill in that end. V is TRBV27 and J is TRBJ2-1, with 8 positions matching TRBD1. V trimming: 7 bases; J trimming: 9 bases; junction bases outside the gene matches: 8. Germline V gene lookup returns CDR1 MNHEY and CDR2 SMNVEV (reference sequence). The CDR3 loop spans 13 amino acids. CDR3 amino acids: CASTLGQGGEQFF. CDR3 DNA (partial): TGTGCCAGCACCCTTGGACAGGGAGGTGAG.

This clone appeared many times. The CDR3 end falls 3 residues outside the read, so it is completed with the germline J gene. The gene calls are TRBV5-1 and TRBJ1-1; D ambiguous. From germline, CDR1 is SGHRS and CDR2 YFSETQ. There are 14 residues in the CDR3. Trimming left V 6 bases short and J 0 bases short, with 12 bases between. The DNA read from the CDR3 is TGCGCCAGCACCTTTGGACTGCTGAACACTGAA. Residues: CASTFGLLNTE. In full, the CDR3 reads CASTFGLLNTEAFF.

This clone was recorded at least ten times. The DNA ends 3 residues before the CDR3 does, and the rest of the CDR3 is filled in from the germline J gene. The rearrangement uses TRBV2 and TRBJ2-2; D perhaps matches TRBD1 (7 bases). Trimming cost V 4 bases and J 5 bases, with 14 bases left between them. Per germline, CDR1 SNHLY and CDR2 FYNNEI. The CDR3 totals 15 residues. The DNA read from the CDR3 is TGTGCCAGCAGTGTGGAGGGGGCTCAAACCGGGGAG. Its translation is CASSVEGAQTGE. The entire CDR3 protein reads CASSVEGAQTGELFF.

This clone appeared a few times. Read sequence stops 3 residues before the CDR3 end, and the germline J gene provides the missing end. The gene calls are TRBV5-1 and TRBJ2-1; 11 positions agree with TRBD2. The CDR3 totals 15 residues. The germline V gene has CDR1 SGHRS and CDR2 YFSETQ. The V and J ends lost 4 bases and 4 bases, in that order; junction bases with no gene match: 4. Partial CDR3 DNA: TGCGCCAGCAGCCGCATAGCGGGGGGGTACAATGAG. Protein sequence: CASSRIAGGYNE. The entire CDR3 protein reads CASSRIAGGYNEQFF. The whole variable domain, remainder taken from reference TRBV5-1 and TRBJ2-1, is KAGVTQTPRYLIKTRGQQVTLSCSPISGHRSVSWYQQTPGQGLQFLFEYFSETQRNKGNFPGRFSGRQFSNSRSEMNVSTLELGDSALYLCASSRIAGGYNEQFFGPGTRLTVL.

This clone came up many times. The read ends 3 residues shy of where the CDR3 ends; the end is completed using the germline J gene. The chain joins TRBV19 to TRBJ2-1, with 7 positions matching TRBD2. The V segment lost 1 base and the J segment 7 bases; nucleotides outside the gene matches: 7. The CDR3 has 15 amino acids. Looked up from germline, CDR1 is LNHDA and CDR2 is SQIVND (reference sequence). This chain's CDR3 is CASSIGGGRYNEQFF. The CDR3 DNA, read in part, is TGTGCCAGTAGTATAGGTGGCGGGAGATATAATGAG.

At least ten counts were recorded for this clone. The read finishes 3 residues shy of the CDR3 end, and the germline J gene is used to complete it. The J gene is TRBJ2-7, the V gene TRBV18; 9 bases match TRBD2. The CDR3 is 15 residues long. Per germline, CDR1 KGHSH and CDR2 LQKENI. Losses at the gene ends were 4 bases for V and 2 bases for J; bases not matched to a gene: 6. The CDR3: CASSQGRTSAYEQYF. The covered CDR3 bases are TGTGCCAGCTCACAAGGTCGGACTAGCGCCTACGAG. The full variable domain, rest sourced from reference TRBV18 and TRBJ2-7, is NAGVMQNPRHLVRRRGQEARLRCSPMKGHSHVYWYRQLPEEGLKFMVYLQKENIIDESGMPKERFSAEFPKEGPSILRIQQVVRGDSAAYFCASSQGRTSAYEQYFGPGTRLTVT.